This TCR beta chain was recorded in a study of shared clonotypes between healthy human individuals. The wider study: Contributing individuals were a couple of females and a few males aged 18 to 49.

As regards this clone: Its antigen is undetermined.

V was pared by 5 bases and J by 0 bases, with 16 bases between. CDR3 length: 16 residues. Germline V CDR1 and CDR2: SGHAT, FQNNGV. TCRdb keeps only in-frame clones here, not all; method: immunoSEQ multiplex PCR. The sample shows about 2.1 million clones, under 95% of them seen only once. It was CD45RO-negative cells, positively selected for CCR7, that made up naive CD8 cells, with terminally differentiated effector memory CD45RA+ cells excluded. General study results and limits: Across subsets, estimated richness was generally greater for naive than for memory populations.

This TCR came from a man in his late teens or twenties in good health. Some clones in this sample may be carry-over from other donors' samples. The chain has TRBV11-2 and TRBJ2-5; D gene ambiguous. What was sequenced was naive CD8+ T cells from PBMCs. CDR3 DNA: TGTGCCAGCAGCCACCCTCCCTCCATGGACCAAGAGACCCAGTACTTC. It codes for CASSHPPSMDQETQYF.